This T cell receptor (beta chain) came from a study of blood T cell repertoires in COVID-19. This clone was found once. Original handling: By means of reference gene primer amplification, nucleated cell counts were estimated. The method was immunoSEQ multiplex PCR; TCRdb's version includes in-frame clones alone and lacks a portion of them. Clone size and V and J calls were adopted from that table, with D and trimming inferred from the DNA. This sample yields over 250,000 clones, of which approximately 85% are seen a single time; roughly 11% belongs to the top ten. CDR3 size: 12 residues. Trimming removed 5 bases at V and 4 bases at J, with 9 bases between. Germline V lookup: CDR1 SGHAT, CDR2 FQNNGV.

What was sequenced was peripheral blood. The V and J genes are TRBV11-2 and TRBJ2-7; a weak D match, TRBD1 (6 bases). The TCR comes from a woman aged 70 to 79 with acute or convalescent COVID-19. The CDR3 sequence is CASSRTVYEQYF. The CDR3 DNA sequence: TGTGCCAGCAGCCGGACAGTTTACGAGCAGTACTTC.